Reported below is one T cell receptor (beta chain). Its matching antigen is unknown. This sample is drawn from a study of shared clonotypes between healthy human individuals. Findings of the study overall: Relative to memory subsets, naive subsets generally showed larger estimated richness. Shared clonotypes: approximately 4.5% naive CD4, around 3.4% naive CD8, about 2.5% memory CD4, under 0.5% memory CD8. Incompleteness in sorted-subset sequencing, despite large depth, was shown by rarefaction. Clonotypes which were not shared had lower generation probabilities than clonotypes that all four donors shared.

The CDR3 runs to 13 residues. Per the germline V gene, CDR1 is SGHTA and CDR2 is FQGNSA. J gave up 7 bases and V 5 bases, and 3 bases lay outside the gene matches. Repertoires were generated with immunoSEQ multiplex PCR, while TCRdb's copy carries only in-frame clones and drops some. The profile shows a few million clones, more than 80% of them singletons. The material sequenced was naive CD4+ T cells sorted from blood. Described subset: CD45RA+ positively selected. V is TRBV7-2 and J is TRBJ1-5; 9 nucleotides line up with TRBD1. This TCR came from a man aged 18 to 30 in good health. For the CDR3, the DNA is TGTGCCAGCAGCCGACAGGGGGAACAGCCCCAGCATTTT. Protein: CASSRQGEQPQHF.